The entry that follows covers one TCR beta chain sequence. The entry originates in a study of Graves' ophthalmopathy and Graves' hyperthyroidism. In germline, CDR1 is LGHNA, CDR2 YNFKEQ. There are 13 residues in the CDR3. Trimming pared 2 bases from V and 2 bases from J, leaving 6 bases between. Newly diagnosed hyperthyroidism donors, aged 18 to 65, duration under 2 months. CDR3 regions of TCR beta were amplified from RNA transcripts. HTBI primers were employed in first-round RT-PCR, then a second-round multiplex PCR followed. TCRdb called the multiplex PCR reads again in MiXCR, with one record for every CDR3 protein. The sample has 900,000 to 1,200,000 distinct CDR3 sequences; about 36% are singletons.

The source material was peripheral blood or thyroid tissue (not recorded which). This receptor was identified in an adult man with Graves' hyperthyroidism. The J gene is TRBJ1-2, the V gene TRBV4-2; D unresolved. The CDR3 DNA follows: TGTGCCAGCAGCCAACCAGAAAACTATGGCTACACCTTC. This codes for CASSQPENYGYTF.